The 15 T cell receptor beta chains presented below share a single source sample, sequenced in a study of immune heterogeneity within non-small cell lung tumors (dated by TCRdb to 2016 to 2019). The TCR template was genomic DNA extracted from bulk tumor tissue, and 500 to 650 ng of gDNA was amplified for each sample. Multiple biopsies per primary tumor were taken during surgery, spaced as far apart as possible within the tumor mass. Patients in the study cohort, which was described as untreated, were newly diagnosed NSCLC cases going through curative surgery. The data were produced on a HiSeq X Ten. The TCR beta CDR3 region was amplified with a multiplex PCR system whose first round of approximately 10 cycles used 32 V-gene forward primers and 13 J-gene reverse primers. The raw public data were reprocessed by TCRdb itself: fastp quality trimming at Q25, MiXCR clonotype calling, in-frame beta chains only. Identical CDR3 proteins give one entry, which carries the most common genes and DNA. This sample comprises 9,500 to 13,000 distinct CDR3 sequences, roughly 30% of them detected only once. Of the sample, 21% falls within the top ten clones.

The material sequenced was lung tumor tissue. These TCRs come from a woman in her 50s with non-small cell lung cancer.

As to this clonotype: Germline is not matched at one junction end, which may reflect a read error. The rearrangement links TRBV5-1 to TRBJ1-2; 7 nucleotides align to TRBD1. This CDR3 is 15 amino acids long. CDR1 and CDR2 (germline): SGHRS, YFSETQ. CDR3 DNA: TGTGCCAGCAACCTCGTAGGGGGCTTTAACTATGGCTACACCTTC. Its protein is CASNLVGGFNYGYTF. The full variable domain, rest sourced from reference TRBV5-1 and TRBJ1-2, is KAGVTQTPRYLIKTRGQQVTLSCSPISGHRSVSWYQQTPGQGLQFLFEYFSETQRNKGNFPGRFSGRQFSNSRSEMNVSTLELGDSALYLCASNLVGGFNYGYTFGSGTRLTVV.

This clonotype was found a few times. CDR3 sequence: CASSPGTSFFHF. CDR3 DNA sequence: TGTGCCAGCAGTCCCGGGACTTCTTTTTTCCACTTT. The chain joins TRBV2 to TRBJ1-6; perhaps TRBD1 as D (5 bases). CDR3 size: 12 residues. Germline V gene data show CDR1 as SNHLY and CDR2 as FYNNEI. V lost 5 bases, J lost 17 bases, and 16 bases lay in between.

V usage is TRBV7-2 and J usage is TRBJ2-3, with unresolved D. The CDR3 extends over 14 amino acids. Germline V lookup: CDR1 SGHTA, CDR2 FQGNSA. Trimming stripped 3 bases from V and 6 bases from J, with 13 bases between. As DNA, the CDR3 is TGTGCCAGCAGCTTGTTTTCCGTCGGGGATACGCAGTATTTT. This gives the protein CASSLFSVGDTQYF. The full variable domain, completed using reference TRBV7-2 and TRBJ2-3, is GAGVSQSPSNKVTEKGKDVELRCDPISGHTALYWYRQSLGQGLEFLIYFQGNSAPDKSGLPSDRFSAERTGGSVSTLTIQRTQQEDSAVYLCASSLFSVGDTQYFGPGTRLTVL.

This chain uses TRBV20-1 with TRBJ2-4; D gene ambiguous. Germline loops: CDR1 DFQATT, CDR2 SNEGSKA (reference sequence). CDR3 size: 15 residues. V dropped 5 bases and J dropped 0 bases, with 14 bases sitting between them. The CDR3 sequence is CSASTDTLAKNIQYF. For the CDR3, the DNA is TGCAGTGCTTCGACGGATACTTTAGCCAAAAACATTCAGTACTTC.

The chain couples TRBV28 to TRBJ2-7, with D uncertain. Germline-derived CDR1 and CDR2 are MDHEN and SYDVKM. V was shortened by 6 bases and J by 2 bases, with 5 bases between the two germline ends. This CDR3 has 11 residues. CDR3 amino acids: CASRNPYEQYF. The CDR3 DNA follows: TGTGCCAGCAGAAATCCCTACGAGCAGTACTTC.

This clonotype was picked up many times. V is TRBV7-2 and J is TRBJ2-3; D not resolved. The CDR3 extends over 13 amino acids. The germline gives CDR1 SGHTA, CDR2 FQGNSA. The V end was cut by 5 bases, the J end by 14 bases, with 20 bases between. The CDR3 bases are TGTGCCAGCAGCCCCAGGCGAGCGCTCACTGCGTATTTT. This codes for CASSPRRALTAYF.

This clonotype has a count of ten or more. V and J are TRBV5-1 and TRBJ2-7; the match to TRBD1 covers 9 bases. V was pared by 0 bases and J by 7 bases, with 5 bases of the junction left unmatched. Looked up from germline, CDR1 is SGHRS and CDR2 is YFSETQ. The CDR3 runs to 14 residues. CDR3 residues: CASSLVGTGREQYF. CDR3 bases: TGCGCCAGCAGCTTGGTAGGGACAGGGAGGGAGCAGTACTTC.

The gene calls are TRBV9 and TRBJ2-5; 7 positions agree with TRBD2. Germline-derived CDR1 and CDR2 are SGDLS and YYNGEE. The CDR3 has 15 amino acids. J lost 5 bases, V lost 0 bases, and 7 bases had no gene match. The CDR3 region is CASSVVREGRETQYF. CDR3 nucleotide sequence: TGTGCCAGCAGCGTAGTAAGGGAGGGGCGGGAGACCCAGTACTTC.

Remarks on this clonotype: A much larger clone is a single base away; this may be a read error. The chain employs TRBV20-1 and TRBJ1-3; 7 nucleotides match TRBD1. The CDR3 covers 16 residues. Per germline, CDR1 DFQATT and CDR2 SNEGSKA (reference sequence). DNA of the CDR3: TGCAGTGCAACGGGACAGAGTCTCATCTCTGAAAACACCATATATTTT. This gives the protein CSATGQSLISENTIYF.

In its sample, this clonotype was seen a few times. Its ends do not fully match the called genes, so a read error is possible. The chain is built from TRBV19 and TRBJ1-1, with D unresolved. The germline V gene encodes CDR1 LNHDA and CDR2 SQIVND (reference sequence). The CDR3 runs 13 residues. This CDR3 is CASTPRENIESFF. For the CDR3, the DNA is TGTGCCAGTACTCCGAGGGAGAACATTGAATCTTTCTTT.

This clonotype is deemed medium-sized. Here the CDR3 DNA reads TGTGCCTGGAGAACAGGAGTGCTCCAGCAGTACTTC. Amino acid sequence: CAWRTGVLQQYF. The rearrangement joins TRBV30 to TRBJ2-7; D perhaps matches TRBD1 (5 bases). Trimming shortened V by 3 bases and J by 8 bases, and 14 bases separated the two germline ends. This CDR3 spans 12 amino acids. Germline CDR1 and CDR2: GTSNPN and SVGIG (reference sequence). Full variable domain (missing parts from reference TRBV30 and TRBJ2-7): SQTIHQWPATLVQPVGSPLSLECTVEGTSNPNLYWYRQAAGRGLQLLFYSVGIGQISSEVPQNLSASRPQDRQFILSSKKLLLSDSGFYLCAWRTGVLQQYFGPGTRLTVT.

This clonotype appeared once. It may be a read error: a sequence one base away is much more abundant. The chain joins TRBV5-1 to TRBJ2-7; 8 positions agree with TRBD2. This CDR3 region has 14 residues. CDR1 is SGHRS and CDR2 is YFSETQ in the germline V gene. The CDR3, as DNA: TGCGCCAGCCAAATAGCGGGGAGCTCCTACGAGCATTACTTC. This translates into CASQIAGSSYEHYF.

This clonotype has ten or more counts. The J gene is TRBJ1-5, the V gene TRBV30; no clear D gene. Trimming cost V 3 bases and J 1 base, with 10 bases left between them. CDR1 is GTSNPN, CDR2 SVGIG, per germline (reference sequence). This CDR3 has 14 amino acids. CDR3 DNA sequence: TGTGCCTGGAGGACTCAGGCCAGCAATCAGCCCCAGCATTTT. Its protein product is CAWRTQASNQPQHF.

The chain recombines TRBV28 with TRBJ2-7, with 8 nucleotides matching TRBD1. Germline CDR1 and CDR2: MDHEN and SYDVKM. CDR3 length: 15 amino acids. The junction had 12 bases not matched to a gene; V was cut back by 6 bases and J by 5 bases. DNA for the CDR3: TGTGCCAGCAGAACCGGACAGGGTCTGTTCCACGAGCAGTACTTC. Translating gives CASRTGQGLFHEQYF.

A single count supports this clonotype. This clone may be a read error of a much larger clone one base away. For the CDR3, the DNA is TGTGCCATCTCGGACATGAACAATCAGCCCCAGCATTTT. Its translation is CAISDMNNQPQHF. The rearrangement joins TRBV18 to TRBJ1-5; perhaps TRBD1 as D (5 bases). Trimming took 10 bases from V and 3 from J, leaving 13 bases between them. This CDR3 region has 13 residues. Germline V gene lookup returns CDR1 KGHSH and CDR2 LQKENI.